The present T cell receptor beta chain was sequenced within a study of blood T cell repertoires in COVID-19 (dated by TCRdb to about 2020). Broadly, across the study: Samples from collaborators originated in the United States, Italy and Spain and spanned both the acute and convalescent phases of COVID-19. The sample metadata nearly always contained a de-identified subject ID, COVID-19 status, age in years and sex. The repertoires were released in a freely available public database intended as a resource for research on the immune response to SARS-CoV-2. Deeply sampled blood TCRbeta repertoires from subjects exposed to, actively infected with, or recovered from COVID-19 were included in the dataset. The material from the prospective study consisted of cDNA or gDNA derived from T cells, B-cell-depleted T cells, or PBMCs. Where available, HLA class I and class II types were taken from metadata supplied by the sample provider and were not determined by assay-based typing. Samples came from the ongoing ImmuneRACE study (first 160 participants) plus 1,254 subjects from 6 global collaborators.

Collaborating institutions collected whole blood in K2EDTA tubes following their own protocols. Collaborator samples were shipped for TCRbeta analysis as frozen whole blood, isolated PBMCs, or DNA extracted from either sample type. Concerning this clone: The specificity of this receptor is unknown. Base quality data are lacking; no much larger clone is found one base away.

TCRbeta CDR3 regions were amplified from genomic DNA by means of the immunoSEQ Assay, a bias-controlled multiplex PCR. The original methods were these. The number of nucleated cells in each sample was estimated by amplification of reference gene primers within the assay. Sequence reads were collapsed and filtered to measure the absolute abundance of every unique TCRbeta CDR3 rearrangement. For each sample, productive Simpson clonality was calculated as the square root of Simpson's diversity index over productive rearrangements. TCRdb took this table from immuneACCESS and kept in-frame rearrangements with V and J called. Such tables lack part of the clones; where checked against another copy, unresolved V genes explain under half of the gap, and the rest is unexplained. From that table come the V and J calls and clone size; the DNA was used to work out D and trimming. This sample comprises roughly 190,000 clones, roughly nine tenths of them detected only once. Approximately 1% of the sample comes from the top ten.

Reading from cysteine to phenylalanine, the CDR3 counts 14 amino acids. Only the CDR3 portion is preserved as DNA: 42 bases, with reading frame beginning at the first base. Trimming accounts for 6 bases at V and 5 bases at J, while the number of junction bases matched to no gene is 6. The germline V gene supplies CDR1 MNHEY and CDR2 SVGAGI. The research as a whole found: The quantity of clinical and demographic metadata differed by source and by participant and was supplied without curation.

The receptor's source is a man aged 30 to 45 with acute or convalescent COVID-19. The chain is made from TRBV6-5 and TRBJ2-5, and 10 bases in between align with TRBD1. Input material: peripheral blood. The DNA is as follows: TGTGCCAGCAGGGAGACAGGGGGCTGGGAGACCCAGTACTTC. It translates as CASRETGGWETQYF.